This note documents a single T cell receptor (beta chain) sequence. The antigen is unknown. This sample was included in a study of CD8 T cells in Susac syndrome. Whole-study findings and limits: The study's TCR sequencing and HLA analysis drew on a certain number of individuals. That number was acknowledged as relatively small.

The CDR3 has 16 residues. Germline trimming cut 2 bases from V and 5 bases from J; bases unmatched to any gene: 8. The V gene's germline CDR1 is MNHNY and CDR2 SVGAGI (reference sequence). Sequencing targeted TCR beta in T cells from blood (CD8+ and CD4+). Negative isolation was used for CD8+ and CD4+ T cells and FACS enrichment for TEMRA cells. Random hexamers were used to reverse transcribe the RNA input (roughly 0.5 to 1 ug). A multiplex approach, immunoSEQ multiplex PCR, amplified TCR beta CDR3 across 54 Vbeta and 13 Jbeta. TCRdb re-derived calls from the immunoSEQ multiplex PCR reads in MiXCR, one entry per CDR3 protein. The table lists 100,000 to 150,000 distinct CDR3 sequences, 90% to 95% of them singletons.

The chain joins TRBV6-6 to TRBJ2-2, with 7 bases fitting TRBD2. The sequence came from a human donor with multiple sclerosis. Material: CD8+ T cells from PBMCs. CDR3 amino acids: CASSYPVSGRTGELFF. The CDR3 DNA follows: TGTGCCAGCAGTTACCCGGTTAGCGGGCGGACCGGGGAGCTGTTTTTT.